The rows below give T cell receptor beta chains drawn from one sample of a study of T-cell reconstitution after alpha-beta-depleted transplantation in children. TCRdb analysed the PCR reads with MiXCR anew, one entry per CDR3 protein. Altogether roughly 670,000 distinct CDR3 sequences are present, around 13% being singletons, with the ten largest covering 0.79%. The sequences come from PBMCs, collected before TCRalphabeta/CD19-depleted stem cell transplant. These receptors were taken from a girl aged 2 to 9 with congenital amegakaryocytic thrombocytopenia, due to receive a stem cell transplant. Both conserved end residues are part of each CDR3. The order of the fields is CDR3 DNA, CDR3 protein, clone size, V gene, J gene, D gene. The D gene is left open where the match is weak. Clone sizes are given selectively: once, few, many, or a class where the clone is expanded.

.	CASSFGAGGILIDTQYF	few	TRBV12-3/TRBV12-4	TRBJ2-3	.
TGCAGCGTTGCAGCGGAGGAGCAGTACTTC	CSVAAEEQYF	few	TRBV29-1	TRBJ2-7	.
TGTGCCAGCAGCTTAGGGGCAGGGCTAAATGGCTACACCTTC	CASSLGAGLNGYTF	many	TRBV7-2	TRBJ1-2	.
TGTGCCAGCAGGCCCAGGGTTGGGGGTCTCGGGGAAGCTTTCTTT	CASRPRVGGLGEAFF	few	TRBV6-1	TRBJ1-1	.
TGCGCCAGCAGCTTGGGTCTCGGGGTCCGCTCCTACAATGAGCAGTTCTTC	CASSLGLGVRSYNEQFF	.	TRBV5-1	TRBJ2-1	.
TGCAGCGTTGAAGAGGCGCCGGGCGGAACTGAAGCTTTCTTT	CSVEEAPGGTEAFF	few	TRBV29-1	TRBJ1-1	.
TGTGCCAGCAGCCTAAATTTAAACACTGAAGCTTTCTTT	CASSLNLNTEAFF	many	TRBV5-1	TRBJ1-1	.
TGTGCCAGCAGCCCCAATGAAGGACAGCAGCATTTT	CASSPNEGQQHF	.	TRBV7-9	TRBJ1-5	.
TGCGCCAGCAGCAACGGGGAACCCAATGAGCAGTTCTTC	CASSNGEPNEQFF	.	TRBV5-1	TRBJ2-1	.
TGTGCCAGCAGCCAAGCGGGACTAGCGGGAGCAAATGAGCAGTTCTTC	CASSQAGLAGANEQFF	many	TRBV4-2	TRBJ2-1	TRBD2
TGTGCCAGCAGTTTACGTTCCCTCCCCTACGAGCAGTACTTC	CASSLRSLPYEQYF	many	TRBV12-3/TRBV12-4	TRBJ2-7	.
TGCGCCAGCATGGCGGGTACGGATACGCAGTATTTT	CASMAGTDTQYF	few	TRBV10-2	TRBJ2-3	.
TGTGCCAGCAGTTTAGTGGGACAGGGGGCGCCGAACACTGAAGCTTTCTTT	CASSLVGQGAPNTEAFF	.	TRBV12-3/TRBV12-4	TRBJ1-1	TRBD1
TGTGCCAGCAGCGAAGCAGCCGTCTCTGGAAACACCATATATTTT	CASSEAAVSGNTIYF	many	TRBV12-3/TRBV12-4	TRBJ1-3	.
TGTGCCGGAGAGGATCCTCCGTTCTTC	CAGEDPPFF	.	TRBV7-9	TRBJ2-1	.
TGTGCTAGTGGTTCCCTCCGGATAGACACCGGGGAGCTGTTTTTT	CASGSLRIDTGELFF	.	TRBV12-5	TRBJ2-2	.
TGTGCCAGCACCGGAGACAGCGGGAGGGGTAACGGGGAGCTGTTTTTT	CASTGDSGRGNGELFF	many	TRBV12-3/TRBV12-4	TRBJ2-2	TRBD2
TGCAGTGCTAGTCGATTTTGGGAGCGGGAGACCCAGTACTTC	CSASRFWERETQYF	few	TRBV20-1	TRBJ2-5	.
TGTGCCAGCAGTCTTGACAGGGGCCCTCAGCCCCAGCATTTT	CASSLDRGPQPQHF	many	TRBV7-8	TRBJ1-5	TRBD1
TGCAGTGCTAGAGTCCTAGCGGGAGATTTTGGGGAGCTGTTTTTT	CSARVLAGDFGELFF	many	TRBV20-1	TRBJ2-2	TRBD2
TGCAGTGCCCCAAAGCCGGGAACGGGCTACAATGAGCAGTTCTTC	CSAPKPGTGYNEQFF	.	TRBV20-1	TRBJ2-1	.
TGCGCCAGCAGCCAATCAGGGAGTGGGGCCAACGTCCTGACTTTC	CASSQSGSGANVLTF	few	TRBV4-1	TRBJ2-6	.
TGTGCCACCAGCGCCGTGCGTGACACTGAAGCTTTCTTT	CATSAVRDTEAFF	.	TRBV15	TRBJ1-1	.
TGTGCCAGCAGTTACTCTTCCGGCGGGGAGCTGTTTTTT	CASSYSSGGELFF	many	TRBV6-5	TRBJ2-2	.
TGCGCCAGCAGCTCTTTCGACAGGTCTAGCACAGATACGCAGTATTTT	CASSSFDRSSTDTQYF	many	TRBV5-1	TRBJ2-3	.
TGTGCCAGCAGCTTAGAATCCCCTCCTCAGTTCTTC	CASSLESPPQFF	few	TRBV7-9	TRBJ2-1	.
TGCAGTGCTACTAACACAGCACGAGATACGCAGTATTTT	CSATNTARDTQYF	.	TRBV20-1	TRBJ2-3	.
TGTGCCAGCAGTCGAGGGACAGGGGCGCCTAGCAATCAGCCCCAGCATTTT	CASSRGTGAPSNQPQHF	.	TRBV27	TRBJ1-5	TRBD1
TGCGCCAGCAGCCTGAAAATGGGAGGGACTGAAGCTTTCTTT	CASSLKMGGTEAFF	.	TRBV5-1	TRBJ1-1	.
TGTGCCAGCAGCCCCAGACTAGCGGGGAACACCGGGGAGCTGTTTTTT	CASSPRLAGNTGELFF	few	TRBV12-3/TRBV12-4	TRBJ2-2	TRBD2
TGTGCCAGCAGTGAGGAGACCCATGGCGATGAGCAGTTCTTC	CASSEETHGDEQFF	few	TRBV25-1	TRBJ2-1	.
TGCGCCAGCAGCTTGGCCAGACGGAACTCCTACGAGCAGTACTTC	CASSLARRNSYEQYF	many	TRBV5-1	TRBJ2-7	.
TGCAGCGTTGAAGCCCCGAAGCCGGGACTTGACGTCAATGAGCAGTTCTTC	CSVEAPKPGLDVNEQFF	many	TRBV29-1	TRBJ2-1	.
TGCAGTGCTAGTTTTCGTGGCGGGAGTTTAAATGAGCAGTTCTTC	CSASFRGGSLNEQFF	few	TRBV20-1	TRBJ2-1	TRBD2
TGCGCCAGCAGCAGAACAGGGAGGGAGTACAATGAGCAGTTCTTC	CASSRTGREYNEQFF	many	TRBV5-1	TRBJ2-1	.
TGTGCCAGCTCTGGGGTTGCGAGGACTACGGGGGGCAATCAGCCCCAGCATTTT	CASSGVARTTGGNQPQHF	many	TRBV7-8	TRBJ1-5	.
TGTGCCAGCAGCCCCGTCTCGTCGGGAGTATTTCAGTACTTC	CASSPVSSGVFQYF	.	TRBV7-2	TRBJ2-4	.
TGCAGTGCTGGCCGGGGTGAGACTGAAGCTTTCTTT	CSAGRGETEAFF	many	TRBV20-1	TRBJ1-1	.
TGTGCTAGTGCCCGGACAGGGTCCGGGGAGCTGTTTTTT	CASARTGSGELFF	.	TRBV12-5	TRBJ2-2	TRBD1
TGTGCCAGCAGATGGGGGCTAGCGGACGCCACAGATACGCAGTATTTT	CASRWGLADATDTQYF	many	TRBV12-3/TRBV12-4	TRBJ2-3	.
TGCGCCAGCAGCCAAGAAGGGCTAGCGGCCTCCTACAATGAGCAGTTCTTC	CASSQEGLAASYNEQFF	.	TRBV4-1	TRBJ2-1	TRBD2
TGCTGTGCTCGCCGTTGGGGGCGGGAGTACGATCGCAATGAGCAGTTCTTC	CCARRWGREYDRNEQFF	.	TRBV20-1	TRBJ2-1	.
TGTGCCAGCAGCTCTTGGGGGAGGGCCATCTACAATGAGCAGTTCTTC	CASSSWGRAIYNEQFF	many	TRBV27	TRBJ2-1	TRBD2
TGTGCCAGCACAACCGGGTCGAGCTCCTACAATGAGCAGTTCTTC	CASTTGSSSYNEQFF	few	TRBV7-6	TRBJ2-1	.
TGTGCCACCAGCGTCCGGTACACCTACAATGAGCAGTTCTTC	CATSVRYTYNEQFF	many	TRBV15	TRBJ2-1	.
TGCAGTGCTAGTACTGAACTAGCGGGAGTATACAATGAGCAGTTCTTC	CSASTELAGVYNEQFF	many	TRBV20-1	TRBJ2-1	TRBD2
TGTGCCAGCAGTTTTTTCGAGGTTGGGGGAGGTGAGCAGTTCTTC	CASSFFEVGGGEQFF	few	TRBV12-3/TRBV12-4	TRBJ2-1	.
TGTGCCATCGGGACAGCCTACGAGCAGTACTTC	CAIGTAYEQYF	many	TRBV10-3	TRBJ2-7	TRBD1
TGTGCCAGCAGTTCCCATACGCAGTATTTT	CASSSHTQYF	.	TRBV28	TRBJ2-3	.
TGCGCCAGCGACGAGAAACCGGGCCCCTACAATGAGCAGTTCTTC	CASDEKPGPYNEQFF	few	TRBV5-1	TRBJ2-1	.
TGTGCCAGCAGTCCTGGGACAGGGGGCGCGGTGGGATACAATGAGCAGTTCTTC	CASSPGTGGAVGYNEQFF	many	TRBV27	TRBJ2-1	TRBD1
TGTGCCAGCACCCCAAGGGGCCTTTACTCCTACAATGAGCAGTTCTTC	CASTPRGLYSYNEQFF	.	TRBV12-3/TRBV12-4	TRBJ2-1	.
TGTGCCAGCAGCCCCCGACCGGGACTAGGCCCATACAATGAGCAGTTCTTC	CASSPRPGLGPYNEQFF	.	TRBV7-3	TRBJ2-1	TRBD2
TGTGCCAGCGGAGGAGGGTTAGGCCTCAGCAATCAGCCCCAGCATTTT	CASGGGLGLSNQPQHF	many	TRBV28	TRBJ1-5	.
TGTGCCAGCAGTTATCTCCCTGGGTATGAGCAGTTCTTC	CASSYLPGYEQFF	.	TRBV6-2/TRBV6-3	TRBJ2-1	.
TGCAGCGCCCTAGCGGGAACCCACAATGAGCAGTTCTTC	CSALAGTHNEQFF	few	TRBV29-1	TRBJ2-1	TRBD2
TGCAGCGTTGAGGGTTTTTTTCTTGGGGTTGGCAATGAGCAGTTCTTC	CSVEGFFLGVGNEQFF	few	TRBV29-1	TRBJ2-1	.